The 9 T cell receptor beta chains below were found in one sample sequenced in a study of molecular identifiers for immune sequencing clone quantification. TCRdb ran MiXCR on the PCR reads and lists one entry per CDR3 protein. The repertoire includes some 680,000 distinct CDR3 sequences, over 25% of them detected once, and about 0.84% sits in the top ten. Sequences were obtained from naive CD8+ T cells from blood, with Jurkat cell RNA spiked in. Subset in this sample: FACS-sorted CD8+CD4-CCR7+CD45RA+ naive T cells. The source of these receptors is a human donor in good health. Some libraries in this study had Jurkat cell RNA spiked in.

V and J are TRBV10-3 and TRBJ2-5; D possibly corresponds to TRBD2 (6 bases). The CDR3 is 16 residues long. The V end lost 6 bases, the J end lost 3 bases, and 20 bases lay between the germline ends. The germline V gene encodes CDR1 ENHRY and CDR2 SYGVKD. CDR3 nucleotide sequence: TGTGCCATCAGCGGGGTTGGGTCTAGCGTGGAAGAGACCCAGTACTTC. It is translated as CAISGVGSSVEETQYF.

This clonotype was observed at least ten times. The chain has TRBV30 and TRBJ2-1; 8 nucleotides agree with TRBD2. CDR1 GTSNPN and CDR2 SVGIG come from the germline V gene (reference sequence). V was pared by 3 bases and J by 3 bases, with 4 bases of the junction left unmatched. The CDR3 loop spans 14 amino acids. The CDR3 region is CAWRAGVFYNEQFF. The CDR3 DNA sequence: TGTGCCTGGAGAGCGGGAGTTTTCTACAATGAGCAGTTCTTC.

This clonotype was seen a handful of times. The chain is built from TRBV20-1 and TRBJ2-7; TRBD1 might be the D (6 bases). The germline gives CDR1 DFQATT, CDR2 SNEGSKA (reference sequence). The CDR3 is 13 amino acids. The V end lost 2 bases, the J end lost 3 bases, and 11 bases lay between the germline ends. CDR3 loop: CSARNRQDYEQYF. Here the CDR3 DNA reads TGCAGTGCTAGAAATCGACAGGACTACGAGCAGTACTTC.

A few counts support this clonotype. V and J are TRBV4-1 and TRBJ1-6; no definite D call. Germline lookup yields CDR1 MGHRA and CDR2 YSYEKL. V gave up 5 bases and J gave up 9 bases, with 14 bases separating them. The length of the CDR3 is 14 residues. The CDR3 bases are TGCGCCAGCAGCTCTAGTCGGGTTGGTTCACCCCTCCACTTT. It is translated as CASSSSRVGSPLHF.

This clonotype was observed a handful of times. CDR3 coding DNA: TGTGCCAGCTCACCTTCCACCAATGAGCAGTTCTTC. Its protein product is CASSPSTNEQFF. The chain is built from TRBV18 and TRBJ2-1, with D unresolved. Trimming cost V 3 bases and J 6 bases, with 6 bases left between them. The germline V gene has CDR1 KGHSH and CDR2 LQKENI. The CDR3 is 12 residues long.

This CDR3 is CASSPPGGGREQFF. CDR3 nucleotides: TGTGCCAGCAGCCCGCCGGGGGGGGGGCGGGAGCAGTTCTTC. The gene calls are TRBV9 and TRBJ2-1; 8 nucleotides line up with TRBD2. Germline lookup yields CDR1 SGDLS and CDR2 YYNGEE. The length of the CDR3 is 14 residues. Trimming cost V 4 bases and J 10 bases; bases outside gene matches: 10.

The V call is TRBV5-5, the J call TRBJ2-5, with D perhaps TRBD1 or TRBD2 (5 bases each). Germline V CDR1 and CDR2: SGHKS, YYEKEE (reference sequence). V lost 4 bases to trimming and J lost 4 bases, with 17 bases between them. This CDR3 spans 15 amino acids. The CDR3 sequence is CASSQAGSHPETQYF. In nucleotides, the CDR3 is TGTGCCAGCAGCCAAGCAGGGAGCCACCCAGAGACCCAGTACTTC. Looking up the rest from reference TRBV5-5 and TRBJ2-5 gives the full variable domain: DAGVTQSPTHLIKTRGQQVTLRCSPISGHKSVSWYQQVLGQGPQFIFQYYEKEERGRGNFPDRFSARQFPNYSSELNVNALLLGDSALYLCASSQAGSHPETQYFGPGTRLLVL.

The chain recombines TRBV2 with TRBJ2-3; D is possibly TRBD2 (5 bases). Trimming stripped 6 bases from V and 2 bases from J, with 15 bases between. Germline CDR1 SNHLY, CDR2 FYNNEI. CDR3 length: 15 amino acids. DNA of the CDR3: TGTGCCAGCAGACCGGGGTTTAAGGCCACAGATACGCAGTATTTT. Translating it yields CASRPGFKATDTQYF. Using reference TRBV2 and TRBJ2-3 for the parts outside the CDR3, the full variable domain is EPEVTQTPSHQVTQMGQEVILRCVPISNHLYFYWYRQILGQKVEFLVSFYNNEISEKSEIFDDQFSVERPDGSNFTLKIRSTKLEDSAMYFCASRPGFKATDTQYFGPGTRLTVL.

The rearrangement links TRBV7-6 to TRBJ2-7, with D unclear. The length of the CDR3 is 16 residues. Germline V gene sequence: CDR1 SGHVS, CDR2 FNYEAQ. Trimming left V 0 bases short and J 4 bases short, with 16 bases between. CDR3 DNA: TGTGCCAGCAGCTTAGCGCGTGGGATAGGGATTTACGAGCAGTACTTC. It is translated as CASSLARGIGIYEQYF.